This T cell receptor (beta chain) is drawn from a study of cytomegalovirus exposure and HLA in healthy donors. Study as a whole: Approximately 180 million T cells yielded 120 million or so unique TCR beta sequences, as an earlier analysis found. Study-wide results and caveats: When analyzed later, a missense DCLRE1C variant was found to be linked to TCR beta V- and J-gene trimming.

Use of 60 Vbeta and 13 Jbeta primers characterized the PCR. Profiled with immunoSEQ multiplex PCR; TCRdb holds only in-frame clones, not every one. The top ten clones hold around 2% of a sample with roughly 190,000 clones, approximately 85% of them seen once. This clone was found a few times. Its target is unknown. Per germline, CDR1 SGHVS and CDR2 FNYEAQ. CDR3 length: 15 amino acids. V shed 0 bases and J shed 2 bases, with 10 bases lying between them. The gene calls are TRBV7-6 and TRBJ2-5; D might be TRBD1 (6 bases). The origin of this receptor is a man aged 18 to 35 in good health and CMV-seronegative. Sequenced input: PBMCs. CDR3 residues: CASSLATGLQETQYF. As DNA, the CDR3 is TGTGCCAGCAGCTTAGCGACAGGTTTACAAGAGACCCAGTACTTC.